These 4 T cell receptor beta chains were sequenced from one sample in a study of PD-1 blockade in classical Hodgkin lymphoma. Relapse was seen in all patients after autologous stem cell transplantation, and brentuximab vedotin exposure was variable. Using immunoSEQ multiplex PCR, the repertoire was profiled, and TCRdb retains in-frame clones only, with some absent. Of around 43,000 clones listed, more than 70% are singletons. The source was peripheral blood mononuclear cells (PBMCs), collected at baseline. Receptor source: a human donor with classical Hodgkin lymphoma.

The chain joins TRBV5-6 to TRBJ2-7; 9 bases are a match to TRBD1. The CDR3 totals 15 residues. J lost 10 bases, V lost 3 bases, and 14 bases had no gene match. CDR1 SGHDT and CDR2 YYEEEE come from the germline V gene. CDR3 in amino acids: CASSSRPGQGKVQYF. In DNA form, the CDR3 reads TGTGCCAGCAGCTCACGACCGGGACAGGGTAAGGTCCAGTACTTC.

The genes are TRBV2 and TRBJ1-1; perhaps TRBD1 as D (6 bases). The germline V gene has CDR1 SNHLY and CDR2 FYNNEI. CDR3 length equals 13 residues. The V and J ends lost 5 bases and 1 base respectively, with 8 bases between them. As DNA, the CDR3 is TGTGCCAGCAGTAAGGACAGGAACACTGAAGCTTTCTTT. Its protein product is CASSKDRNTEAFF.

The gene calls are TRBV19 and TRBJ2-6; TRBD1 aligns across 7 bases. J gave up 0 bases and V 4 bases, and 9 bases lay outside the gene matches. This CDR3 spans 18 amino acids. CDR1 is LNHDA and CDR2 is SQIVND in the germline V gene (reference sequence). CDR3 protein: CASSTNRGFSSGANVLTF. The CDR3 region has the DNA TGTGCCAGTAGTACAAACAGGGGATTTAGCTCTGGGGCCAACGTCCTGACTTTC.

The DNA for the CDR3 is TGTGCCAGCAGGGGGACCGGGACAGGGAAGACCGAGCAGTACTTC. Its translation is CASRGTGTGKTEQYF. The gene calls are TRBV11-2 and TRBJ2-5; 9 positions match TRBD1. The end of the DNA is better explained by TRBJ2-7, so the J call may be wrong. Germline-derived CDR1 and CDR2 are SGHAT and FQNNGV. This CDR3 contains 15 residues.